This T cell receptor beta chain emerged from a study of CD4 T cells in relation to SARS-CoV-2 and coronaviruses. The germline V gene has CDR1 SGHRS and CDR2 YFSETQ. V lost 0 bases to trimming and J lost 1 base, with 10 bases between them. This CDR3 contains 15 residues. Sequencing was performed with immunoSEQ multiplex PCR; in TCRdb, only in-frame clones are kept and a portion is missing. The sample consists of 20,000 to 30,000 clones, 75% to 80% of them appearing once. This clone was detected only once. The antigen is not known. Before the COVID-19 pandemic, during about 2010-2019, CD4+ T cells were taken from unexposed donors. Isolation of CD4+ T cells took place after roughly nine days in culture. Cells permitting, SARS-CoV-2 S/N and four cold-coronavirus spikes were tested on unexposed-donor CD4+ T cells.

The J gene is TRBJ2-5, the V gene TRBV5-1; D is possibly TRBD2 (6 bases). Sequences were obtained from CD4+ T cells from PBMCs, cultured in vitro. This sequence was found in a human donor in good health. As DNA, the CDR3 is TGCGCCAGCAGCTTGGTTCGGGGGACCCAAGAGACCCAGTACTTC. This sequence encodes CASSLVRGTQETQYF.